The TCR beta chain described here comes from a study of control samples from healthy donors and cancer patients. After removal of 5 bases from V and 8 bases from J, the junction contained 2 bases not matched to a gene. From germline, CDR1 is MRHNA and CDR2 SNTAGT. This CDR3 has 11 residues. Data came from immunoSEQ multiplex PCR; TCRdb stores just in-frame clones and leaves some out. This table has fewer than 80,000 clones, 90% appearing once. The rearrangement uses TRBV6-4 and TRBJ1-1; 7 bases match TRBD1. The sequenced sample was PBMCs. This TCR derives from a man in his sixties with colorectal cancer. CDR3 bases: TGTGCCAGCAGTAACAGGGGCGAAGCTTTCTTT. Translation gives CASSNRGEAFF.